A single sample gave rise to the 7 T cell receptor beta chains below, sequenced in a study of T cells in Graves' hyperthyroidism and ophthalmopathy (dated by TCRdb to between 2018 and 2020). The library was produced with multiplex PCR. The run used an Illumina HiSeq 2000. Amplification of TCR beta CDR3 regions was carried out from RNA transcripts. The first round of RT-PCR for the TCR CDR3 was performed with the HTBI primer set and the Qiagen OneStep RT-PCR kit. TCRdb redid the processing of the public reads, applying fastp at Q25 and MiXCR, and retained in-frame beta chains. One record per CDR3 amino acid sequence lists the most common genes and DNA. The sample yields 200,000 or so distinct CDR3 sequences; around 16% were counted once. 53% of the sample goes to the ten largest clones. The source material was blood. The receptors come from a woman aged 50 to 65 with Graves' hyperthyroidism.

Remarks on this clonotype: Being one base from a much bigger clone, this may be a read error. CDR3 bases: TGTGCCAGCAGTTTACAGAGCAATCAGCCCCAGCATTTT. Translating gives CASSLQSNQPQHF. This rearrangement joins TRBV12-3 or TRBV12-4 to TRBJ1-5, with D uncertain. Trimming took off 2 bases at V and 1 base at J, with 3 bases between the two ends. CDR3 length: 13 amino acids.

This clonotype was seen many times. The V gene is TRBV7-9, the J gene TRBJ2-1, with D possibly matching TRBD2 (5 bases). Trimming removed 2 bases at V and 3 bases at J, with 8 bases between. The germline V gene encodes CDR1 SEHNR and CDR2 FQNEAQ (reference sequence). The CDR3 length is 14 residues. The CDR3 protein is CASSLSDYYNEQFF. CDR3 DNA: TGTGCCAGCAGCTTATCCGACTACTACAATGAGCAGTTCTTC.

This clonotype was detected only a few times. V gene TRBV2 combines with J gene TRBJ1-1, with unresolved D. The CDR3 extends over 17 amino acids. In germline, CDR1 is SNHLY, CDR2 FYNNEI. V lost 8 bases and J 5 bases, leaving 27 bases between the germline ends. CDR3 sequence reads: CASYPSLGKGVGTEAFF. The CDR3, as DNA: TGTGCCAGCTATCCGAGCCTCGGGAAGGGCGTTGGTACTGAAGCTTTCTTT.

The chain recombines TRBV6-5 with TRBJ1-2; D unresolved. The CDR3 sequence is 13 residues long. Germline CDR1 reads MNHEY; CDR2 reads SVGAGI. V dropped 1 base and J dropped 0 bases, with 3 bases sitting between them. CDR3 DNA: TGTGCCAGCAGTTACTTTGCTAACTATGGCTACACCTTC. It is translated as CASSYFANYGYTF.

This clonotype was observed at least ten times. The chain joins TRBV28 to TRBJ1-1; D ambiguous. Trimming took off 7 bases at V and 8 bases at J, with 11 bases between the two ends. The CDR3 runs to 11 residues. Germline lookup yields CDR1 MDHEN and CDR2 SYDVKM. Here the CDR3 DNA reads TGTGCCAGCACCTCTCCGGGGGAAGCTTTCTTT. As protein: CASTSPGEAFF.

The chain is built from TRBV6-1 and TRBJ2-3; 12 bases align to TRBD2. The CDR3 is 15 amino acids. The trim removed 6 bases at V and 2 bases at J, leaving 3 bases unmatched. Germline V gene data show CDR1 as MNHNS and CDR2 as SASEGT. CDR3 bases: TGTGCCAGCAGAGGACTAGCGGGAAACACAGATACGCAGTATTTT. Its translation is CASRGLAGNTDTQYF.

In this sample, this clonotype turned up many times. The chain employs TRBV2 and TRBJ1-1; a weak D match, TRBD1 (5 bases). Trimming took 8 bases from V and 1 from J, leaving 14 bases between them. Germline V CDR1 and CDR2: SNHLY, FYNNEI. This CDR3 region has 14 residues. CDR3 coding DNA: TGTGCCAGCGGTGTGGGGCAGGGGAACACTGAAGCTTTCTTT. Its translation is CASGVGQGNTEAFF.